This T cell receptor beta chain emerged from a study of T-cell reconstitution after alpha-beta-depleted transplantation in children. This clonotype has more than one count but fewer than ten. The target antigen is unknown. Germline trimming cut 3 bases from V and 3 bases from J; bases unmatched to any gene: 8. The germline gives CDR1 LGHDT, CDR2 YNNKEL (reference sequence). This CDR3 has 15 amino acids. Notes on the study in general: Some patients showed high day-60 TCRbeta diversity, which derived from surviving recipient T cells and thymic progenitors. Reportedly, alpha-beta T cells present about two months post-transplant originated from several hundred expanded clones of graft origin. At one year after transplant, newly produced T cells mostly accounted for T-cell counts and diversity.

During its preparation, the TCRbeta library received unique molecular identifiers. Using its own MiXCR run on the PCR reads, TCRdb lists one record per CDR3 protein. The data contain 550,000 to 800,000 distinct CDR3 sequences, about 12% of them singletons. Here the sequenced sample was PBMCs, taken before TCRalphabeta/CD19-depleted stem cell transplant. This clonotype was sampled from a girl aged 2 to 9 with congenital amegakaryocytic thrombocytopenia, due to receive a stem cell transplant. This rearrangement joins TRBV3-1 to TRBJ2-7; 7 bases agree with TRBD2. CDR3 in DNA: TGTGCCAGCAGCCATCTGGCTAGCGGCCACTACGAGCAGTACTTC. Its protein is CASSHLASGHYEQYF.